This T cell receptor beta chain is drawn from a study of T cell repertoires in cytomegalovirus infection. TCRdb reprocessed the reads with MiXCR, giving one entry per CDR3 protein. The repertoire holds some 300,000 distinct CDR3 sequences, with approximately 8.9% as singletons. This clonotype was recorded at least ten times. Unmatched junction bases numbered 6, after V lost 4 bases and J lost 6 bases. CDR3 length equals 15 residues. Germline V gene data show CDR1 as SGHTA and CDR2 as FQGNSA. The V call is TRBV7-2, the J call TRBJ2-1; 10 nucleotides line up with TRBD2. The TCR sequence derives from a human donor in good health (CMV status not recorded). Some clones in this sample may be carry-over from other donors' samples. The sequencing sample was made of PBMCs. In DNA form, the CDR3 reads TGTGCCAGCAGCTCCACTAGCGGGGTATTCAATGAGCAGTTCTTC. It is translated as CASSSTSGVFNEQFF.